The entry that follows covers one T cell receptor beta chain sequence. TCR beta chains were sequenced at survey level with immunoSEQ. Here immunoSEQ multiplex PCR was the method, and the copy in TCRdb shows in-frame clones only, minus some. The profile shows under 90,000 clones, approximately 92% of them singletons. This CDR3 comprises 13 residues. Deletions cut 6 bases from V and 5 bases from J, with 10 bases between. CDR1 and CDR2 (germline): KGHSH, LQKENI. Sequencing was performed on PBMCs. The chain is built from TRBV18 and TRBJ1-4; D may be TRBD1 (6 bases). This clonotype was sampled from a man between 35 and 55 years old with rheumatoid arthritis. CDR3 DNA sequence: TGTGCCAGCTCCCTCGGACAGAATGAAAAACTGTTTTTT. It codes for CASSLGQNEKLFF.